The source of this T cell receptor beta chain is a study of PD-L1 blockade in urothelial cancer. Overall study context: Blood underwent analysis 3 weeks (second dose) and 6 weeks after treatment began. Blood samples had a median of approximately 140,000 T cells, tens of thousands of unique TCRs, and clonality approximately 0.086.

Each patient gave between 1 and 8 samples, pretreatment and on-treatment. Germline CDR1 and CDR2: MNHNY and SVGAGI (reference sequence). V was shortened by 6 bases and J by 1 base, with 16 bases between the two germline ends. This CDR3 has 16 amino acids. Measured with immunoSEQ multiplex PCR; TCRdb has only the in-frame clones, and not every one. The table has about 74,000 clones, approximately 81% seen once. This TCR came from a man in his 70s with urothelial cancer. The chain employs TRBV6-6 and TRBJ1-5; a weak D match, TRBD1 (6 bases). The specimen was PBMCs, collected around atezolizumab (anti-PD-L1) treatment. CDR3 coding DNA: TGTGCCAGCAGAAGCTCTTATGACAGGAGCAATCAGCCCCAGCATTTT. Its protein is CASRSSYDRSNQPQHF.